This section outlines one TCR beta chain sequence together with its context. TCRdb keeps only in-frame clones here, not all; method: immunoSEQ multiplex PCR. The data show about 100,000 clones, roughly 93% seen once. This entry belongs to a study of control samples from healthy donors and cancer patients. The CDR3 consists of 17 residues. The V and J ends lost 5 bases and 2 bases, in that order; junction bases with no gene match: 12. Germline V CDR1 and CDR2: SGHTA, FQGNSA. The chain is built from TRBV7-2 and TRBJ1-5, with TRBD1 matching 7 bases. Specimen: blood. This receptor was obtained from a man aged 18 to 35 in good health. The CDR3 DNA reads TGTGCCAGCAGCCCGGTGGGAGGGGGCGTTCGCAATCAGCCCCAGCATTTT. Its translation: CASSPVGGGVRNQPQHF.